Detailed here is one T cell receptor (beta chain). Its antigen is still unknown. The data derive from a study of T cells after yellow fever vaccination. General study results and limits: The booster saw the reappearance of most primary-vaccination clones (around 96% CD4, about 88% CD8).

Trimming took 8 bases from V and 7 from J; bases not matched to a gene: 5. CDR3 size: 13 residues. Germline CDR1 reads SGHTA; CDR2 reads FQGNSA. It was through 5'RACE template switching that TCR cDNA was made, with a universal primer site and UMIs added. TCRdb re-derived calls from the 5' RACE reads in MiXCR, one entry per CDR3 protein. Of 400,000 or so distinct CDR3 sequences in the sample, 6.2% were seen once. Sequenced here: PBMCs, sampled 5 days after the yellow fever booster vaccination. This TCR came from a man between 25 and 39 years old who received the YFV17D yellow fever vaccine. The chain links TRBV7-2 to TRBJ2-1, with 10 bases identical to TRBD2. Here the CDR3 reads CASQREGVNEQFF. In DNA form, the CDR3 reads TGTGCCAGCCAGCGGGAGGGGGTTAATGAGCAGTTCTTC.